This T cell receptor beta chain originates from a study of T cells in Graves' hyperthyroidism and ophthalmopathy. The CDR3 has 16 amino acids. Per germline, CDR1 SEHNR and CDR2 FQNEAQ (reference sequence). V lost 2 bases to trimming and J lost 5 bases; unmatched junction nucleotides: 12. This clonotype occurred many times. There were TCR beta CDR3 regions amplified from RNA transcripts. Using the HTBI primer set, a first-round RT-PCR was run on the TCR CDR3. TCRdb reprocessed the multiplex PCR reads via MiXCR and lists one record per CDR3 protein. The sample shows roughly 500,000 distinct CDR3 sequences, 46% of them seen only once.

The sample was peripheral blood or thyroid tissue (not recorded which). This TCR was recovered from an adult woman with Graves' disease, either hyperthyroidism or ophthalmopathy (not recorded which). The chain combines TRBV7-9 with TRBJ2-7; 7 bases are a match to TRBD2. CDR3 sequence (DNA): TGTGCCAGCAGCTTACCCGGCGGGAGTAGTTTCCACGAGCAGTACTTC. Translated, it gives CASSLPGGSSFHEQYF.